The following is a T cell receptor beta chain sequence with its context. This entry comes from a study of blood T cells in healthy people across ages. V shed 8 bases, J shed 4 bases, and the junction held 6 bases outside the gene matches. The length of the CDR3 is 12 residues. The germline V gene has CDR1 SQVTM and CDR2 ANQGSEA. The authors ran a second PCR of about 6 to 11 cycles using a sample-barcoded 5' primer and a J-beta primer mix. TCRdb reanalysed the 5' RACE reads using MiXCR and keeps one entry per CDR3 protein. The sample records roughly 790,000 distinct CDR3 sequences, 43% being singletons.

Input material: blood. The receptor comes from a woman in her sixties in good health. The chain joins TRBV29-1 to TRBJ2-3, with TRBD1 matching over 7 bases. In DNA form, the CDR3 reads TGCAGCCTCCAGGGGGTCCCAGATACGCAGTATTTT. Translated: CSLQGVPDTQYF.